The clone carrying this T cell receptor (beta chain) has a count of ten or more. Germline CDR1 reads SGHRS; CDR2 reads YFSETQ. The CDR3 length is 14 residues. V lost 4 bases and J lost 2, with 10 bases in between. The data are from a study of T cells after yellow fever vaccination. Study summary: Fractions of low cell number were prepared using SMART-Seq v4 Ultra Low Input.

Template-switching 5'RACE yielded the TCR cDNA; a universal primer site and UMIs were added in the process. A single record per CDR3 protein comes from TCRdb applying MiXCR to the 5' RACE reads. The data contain under 500,000 distinct CDR3 sequences, around 19% of them singletons. This chain links TRBV5-1 with TRBJ2-1; the D is unclear. The TCR originated in a young man who received the YFV17D yellow fever vaccine. Specimen: PBMCs, collected before the yellow fever booster vaccination. The CDR3 is CASSPMHPYNEQFF. The CDR3 nucleotides read TGCGCCAGCAGCCCGATGCATCCCTACAATGAGCAGTTCTTC.